Listed below are T cell receptor beta chains from one sample, sequenced in a study of blood T cell repertoires in COVID-19. TCRdb keeps only in-frame clones here, not all; method: immunoSEQ multiplex PCR. The table lists approximately 210,000 clones, approximately 82% of them singletons. Sequencing used peripheral blood. These TCRs come from an older woman with active or convalescent COVID-19. The CDR3 runs from the conserved cysteine through the conserved F or W. The D gene is left open where the match is weak. Size values are once, few and many counts, or a class for expanded clones, and some rows have none.

j_call,clone_size,v_call,d_call,cdr3_nt,cdr3_aa
TRBJ2-7,NA,TRBV4-1,NA,TGCGCCAGCAGCCAAGGGTATAACAGGGTAATGGCAAGCGAGCAGTACTTC,CASSQGYNRVMASEQYF
TRBJ2-1,few,TRBV27,NA,TGTGCCACCAGGGGACTGTTTGCAAAAGTCTCCTACAATGAGCAGTTCTTC,CATRGLFAKVSYNEQFF
TRBJ2-7,NA,TRBV27,TRBD2,TGTGCCAGCAGTCCGACAGTGCCGGGACTAGCTCCCTCCTACGAGCAGTACTTC,CASSPTVPGLAPSYEQYF
TRBJ2-7,once,TRBV1,NA,TGCACCAGCAGCCAAGATCAATATAGCTCCTACGAGCAGTACTTC,CTSSQDQYSSYEQYF
TRBJ2-2,NA,TRBV5-4,TRBD2,TGTGCCAGCAGCGAAGCGGGGGGGCGCACCGGGGAGCTGTTTTTT,CASSEAGGRTGELFF
TRBJ2-5,NA,TRBV18,TRBD1,TGTGCCAGCTCACCGGTAAGGGGACAGCAAGAGACCCAGTACTTC,CASSPVRGQQETQYF
TRBJ1-1,NA,TRBV4-1,NA,TGCGCCAGCAGCCAAGCGTGGAACACTGAAGCTTTCTTT,CASSQAWNTEAFF
TRBJ1-4,NA,TRBV28,TRBD1,TGTGCCAGCAGTGACGGACAGGGCGTTACAACTAATGAAAAACTGTTTTTT,CASSDGQGVTTNEKLFF
TRBJ2-1,NA,TRBV5-1,TRBD2,TGCGCCAGCAGCCGGGATTCAGGACTAGCGGGAGGCGTTGAGCAGTTCTTC,CASSRDSGLAGGVEQFF
TRBJ1-1,NA,TRBV9,NA,TGTGCCAGCAGCGTCACCGGGACATCAGGAGCTTTCTTT,CASSVTGTSGAFF
TRBJ2-7,few,TRBV5-1,TRBD2,TGCGCCAGCAGCTTTGCGGGAGCGGCCCACGAGCAGTACTTC,CASSFAGAAHEQYF
TRBJ2-3,NA,TRBV27,NA,TGTGCCAGCAGTTTTAACTATCTGGCAGATACGCAGTATTTT,CASSFNYLADTQYF
TRBJ1-2,NA,TRBV6-5,TRBD1,TGTGCCAGCAGGCCCACAGGGGACGGCTACACCTTC,CASRPTGDGYTF
TRBJ2-1,NA,TRBV11-3,NA,TGTGCCAGCAGCTTACGGGGGTCCTACAATGAGCAGTTCTTC,CASSLRGSYNEQFF
TRBJ2-1,few,TRBV28,NA,TGTGCCAGCAGTTTAGGTCCCAGGGGACATGAGCAGTTCTTC,CASSLGPRGHEQFF
TRBJ2-3,once,TRBV6-4,TRBD2,TGTGCCAGCAGTGTCGGACTAGCGGGAGGGACAACAGATACGCAGTATTTT,CASSVGLAGGTTDTQYF
TRBJ1-5,NA,TRBV4-2,NA,TGTGCCAGCAGCCAAGAGGGGCTGACCGTTCAGCCCCAGCATTTT,CASSQEGLTVQPQHF
TRBJ2-3,once,TRBV9,NA,TGTGCCAGCAGCGTCATGCCGGGGGGCCGGGGAGATACGCAGTATTTT,CASSVMPGGRGDTQYF
TRBJ2-3,NA,TRBV19,TRBD2,TGTGCCAGTAGTATAGAAGGCACTAGCGGGGGCACAGATACGCAGTATTTT,CASSIEGTSGGTDTQYF
TRBJ2-7,NA,TRBV5-1,TRBD2,TGCGCCAGCAGCTTGGTTTTGAGCGGGAGTTCTTCCGAGCAGTACTTC,CASSLVLSGSSSEQYF
TRBJ2-2,NA,TRBV5-4,NA,TGTGCCAGCGCAGACAGGACAATCGCCGGGGAGCTGTTTTTT,CASADRTIAGELFF
TRBJ2-7,NA,TRBV5-4,NA,TGTGCCAGCAGCCACACTAGCCTCTACGAGCAGTACTTC,CASSHTSLYEQYF
TRBJ2-3,NA,TRBV19,TRBD2,TGTGCCAGTAGTATAGAGGGGACTAGCGGGGATACGCAGTATTTT,CASSIEGTSGDTQYF
TRBJ2-5,few,TRBV7-2,TRBD1,TGTGCCAGCAGCCCTAGGACAGGGCGTCAAGAGACCCAGTACTTC,CASSPRTGRQETQYF
TRBJ1-1,NA,TRBV24-1,NA,TGTGCCACCAGTGCCACTCAGGGGAATGAAGCTTTCTTT,CATSATQGNEAFF
TRBJ1-3,few,TRBV7-8,NA,TGTGCCAGCAGCCAGACGACAGGCTTCTCTGGAAACACCATATATTTT,CASSQTTGFSGNTIYF
TRBJ1-5,NA,TRBV28,NA,TGTGCCAGCAGACTTGGGACAAGGAATCAGCCCCAGCATTTT,CASRLGTRNQPQHF
TRBJ2-7,NA,TRBV7-9,TRBD2,TGTGCCAGCAGCCATCAGGTTGGACTAGCGGACGAGCAGTACTTC,CASSHQVGLADEQYF
TRBJ2-7,NA,TRBV5-1,NA,TGCGCCAGCAGCTTGGGGTCAGGGGCTCAGAGTTACGAGCAGTACTTC,CASSLGSGAQSYEQYF
TRBJ1-6,NA,TRBV2,NA,TGTGCCAGCAGGGCGGGTCTAGATGGGCCCCTCCACTTT,CASRAGLDGPLHF
TRBJ2-7,NA,TRBV7-2,NA,TGTGCCAGCAGCTTCCTGATGTCAGGGGTTGGCGAGCAGTACTTC,CASSFLMSGVGEQYF
TRBJ2-1,NA,TRBV29-1,TRBD2,TGCAGCGTTGAAGCGGCGACGACTAGCGGGAGCGATGAGCAGTTCTTC,CSVEAATTSGSDEQFF
TRBJ1-2,once,TRBV5-1,TRBD1,TGCGCCAGCAGCTCCGGGACAGGGGATTACTATGGCTACACCTTC,CASSSGTGDYYGYTF
TRBJ1-4,NA,TRBV28,NA,TGTGCCAGCAGTTTATATCTTAATGAAAAACTGTTTTTT,CASSLYLNEKLFF
TRBJ1-5,NA,TRBV19,TRBD1,TGTGCCAGTAGGATGGACAGGAGCAATCAGCCCCAGCATTTT,CASRMDRSNQPQHF